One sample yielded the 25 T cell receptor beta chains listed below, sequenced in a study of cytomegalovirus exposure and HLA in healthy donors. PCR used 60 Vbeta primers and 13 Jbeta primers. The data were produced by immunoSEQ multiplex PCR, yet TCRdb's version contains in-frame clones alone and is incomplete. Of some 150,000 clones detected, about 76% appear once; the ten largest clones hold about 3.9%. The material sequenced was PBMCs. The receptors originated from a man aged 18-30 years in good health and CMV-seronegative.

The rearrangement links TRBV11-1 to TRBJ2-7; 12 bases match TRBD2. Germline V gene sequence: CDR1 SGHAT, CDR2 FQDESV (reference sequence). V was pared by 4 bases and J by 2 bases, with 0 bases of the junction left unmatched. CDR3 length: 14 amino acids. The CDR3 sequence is CASSSSGRAYEQYF. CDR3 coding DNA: TGTGCCAGCAGCTCTAGCGGGAGGGCCTACGAGCAGTACTTC. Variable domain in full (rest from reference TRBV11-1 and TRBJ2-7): EAEVAQSPRYKITEKSQAVAFWCDPISGHATLYWYRQILGQGPELLVQFQDESVVDDSQLPKDRFSAERLKGVDSTLKIQPAELGDSAMYLCASSSSGRAYEQYFGPGTRLTVT.

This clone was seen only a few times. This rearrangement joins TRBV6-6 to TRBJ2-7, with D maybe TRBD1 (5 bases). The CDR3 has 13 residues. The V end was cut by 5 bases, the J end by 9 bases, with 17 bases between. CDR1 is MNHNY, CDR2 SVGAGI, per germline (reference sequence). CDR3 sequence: CASSQGARRGQYF. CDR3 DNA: TGTGCCAGCAGTCAAGGGGCAAGGCGCGGGCAGTACTTC.

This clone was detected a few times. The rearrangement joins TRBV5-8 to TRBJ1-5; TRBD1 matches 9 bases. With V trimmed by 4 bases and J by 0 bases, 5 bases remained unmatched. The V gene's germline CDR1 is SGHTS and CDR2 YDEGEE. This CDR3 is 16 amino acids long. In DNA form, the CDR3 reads TGTGCCAGCAGCCGAGGACAGGGGCTTAGCAATCAGCCCCAGCATTTT. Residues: CASSRGQGLSNQPQHF.

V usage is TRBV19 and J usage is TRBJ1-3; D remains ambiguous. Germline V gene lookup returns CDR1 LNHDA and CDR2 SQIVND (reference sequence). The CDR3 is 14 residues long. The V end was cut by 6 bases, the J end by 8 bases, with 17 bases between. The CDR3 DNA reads TGTGCCAGTAGGTTTACGGGGAATCGGGACACCATATATTTT. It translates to CASRFTGNRDTIYF.

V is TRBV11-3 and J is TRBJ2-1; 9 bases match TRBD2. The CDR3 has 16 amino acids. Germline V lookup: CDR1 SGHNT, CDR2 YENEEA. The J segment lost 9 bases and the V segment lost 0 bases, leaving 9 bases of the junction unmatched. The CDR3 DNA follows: TGTGCCAGCAGCTTAGAGTTTGGCGGGGGGGCCGCTGAGCAGTTCTTC. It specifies CASSLEFGGGAAEQFF.

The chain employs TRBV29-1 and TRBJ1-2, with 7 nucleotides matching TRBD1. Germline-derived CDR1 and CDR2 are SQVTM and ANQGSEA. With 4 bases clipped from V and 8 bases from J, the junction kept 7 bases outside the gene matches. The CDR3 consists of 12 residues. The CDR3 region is CSVGTGDGGYTF. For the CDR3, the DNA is TGCAGCGTTGGTACAGGGGACGGAGGCTACACCTTC.

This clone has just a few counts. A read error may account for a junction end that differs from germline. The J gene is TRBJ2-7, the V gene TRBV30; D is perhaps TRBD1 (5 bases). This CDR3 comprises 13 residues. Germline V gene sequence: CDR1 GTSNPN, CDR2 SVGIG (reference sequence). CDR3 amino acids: CAWSSGHSDEQYF. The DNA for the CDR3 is TGTGCCTGGAGTTCAGGACACTCCGACGAGCAGTACTTC.

This chain's CDR3 is CASVYPSFRGEAFF. The CDR3 coding sequence is TGTGCCAGCGTTTACCCTAGTTTCCGGGGTGAAGCTTTCTTT. The chain has TRBV6-5 and TRBJ1-1; D unclear. The CDR3 spans 14 residues. The germline V gene encodes CDR1 MNHEY and CDR2 SVGAGI. V lost 8 bases, J lost 7 bases, and 20 bases lay in between.

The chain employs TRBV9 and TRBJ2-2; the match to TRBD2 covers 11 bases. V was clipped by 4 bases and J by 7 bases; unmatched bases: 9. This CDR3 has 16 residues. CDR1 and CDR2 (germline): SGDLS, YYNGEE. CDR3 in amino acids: CASSPQTSGVHGELFF. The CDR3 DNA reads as TGTGCCAGCAGCCCCCAGACTAGCGGGGTCCACGGGGAGCTGTTTTTT.

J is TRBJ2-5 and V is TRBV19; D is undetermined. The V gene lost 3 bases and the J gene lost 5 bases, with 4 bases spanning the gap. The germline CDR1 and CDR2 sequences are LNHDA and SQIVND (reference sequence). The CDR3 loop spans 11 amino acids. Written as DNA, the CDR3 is TGTGCCAGTAGTATTATGGAGACCCAGTACTTC. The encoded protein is CASSIMETQYF.

The CDR3 loop reads CASSPGGGATNEKLFF. As DNA, the CDR3 is TGTGCCAGCAGCCCCGGGGGGGGTGCAACTAATGAAAAACTGTTTTTT. V is TRBV9 and J is TRBJ1-4; TRBD1 is a possible D gene (5 bases). Germline loops: CDR1 SGDLS, CDR2 YYNGEE. The V gene lost 4 bases and the J gene lost 0 bases, with 13 bases spanning the gap. There are 16 residues in the CDR3.

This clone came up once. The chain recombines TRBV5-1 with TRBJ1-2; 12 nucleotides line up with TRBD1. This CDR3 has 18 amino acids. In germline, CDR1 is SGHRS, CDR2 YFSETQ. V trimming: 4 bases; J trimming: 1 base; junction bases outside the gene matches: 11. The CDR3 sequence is CASSPGQGANSVNYGYTF. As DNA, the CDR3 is TGCGCCAGCAGCCCGGGACAGGGGGCGAACTCTGTTAACTATGGCTACACCTTC.

The CDR3 bases are TGCGCCAGCAGCTCGGGACAGCCGGGCAACGAGCAGTACTTC. Its translation: CASSSGQPGNEQYF. V gene TRBV5-1 combines with J gene TRBJ2-5, with 7 bases fitting TRBD1. The DNA end is more similar to TRBJ2-7, so the J call may be wrong. The V gene's germline CDR1 is SGHRS and CDR2 YFSETQ. This CDR3 has 14 amino acids.

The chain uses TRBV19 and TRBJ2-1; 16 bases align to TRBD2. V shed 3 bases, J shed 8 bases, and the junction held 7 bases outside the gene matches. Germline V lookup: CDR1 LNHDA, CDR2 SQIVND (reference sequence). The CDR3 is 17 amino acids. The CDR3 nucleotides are TGTGCCAGTAGTATCACGCGAGGGACTAGCGGGAGGGATGAGCAGTTCTTC. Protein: CASSITRGTSGRDEQFF.

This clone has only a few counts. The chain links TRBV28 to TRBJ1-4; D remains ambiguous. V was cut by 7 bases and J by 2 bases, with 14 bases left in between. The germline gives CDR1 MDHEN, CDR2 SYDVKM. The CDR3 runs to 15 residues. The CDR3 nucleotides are TGTGCCAGCACCGCGGTCGTTGGCACTAATGAAAAACTGTTTTTT. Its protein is CASTAVVGTNEKLFF.

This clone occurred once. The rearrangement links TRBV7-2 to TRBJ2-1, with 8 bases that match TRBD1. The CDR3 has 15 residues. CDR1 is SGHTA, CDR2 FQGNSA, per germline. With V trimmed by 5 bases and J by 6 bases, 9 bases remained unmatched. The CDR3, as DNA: TGTGCCAGCAGCACTCAGGGGGCGCGCCGCAATGAGCAGTTCTTC. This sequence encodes CASSTQGARRNEQFF.

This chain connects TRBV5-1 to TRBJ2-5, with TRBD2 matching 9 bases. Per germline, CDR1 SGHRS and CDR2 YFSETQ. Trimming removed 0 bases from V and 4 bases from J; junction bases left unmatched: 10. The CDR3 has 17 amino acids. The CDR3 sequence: CASSLEQSGGPLETQYF. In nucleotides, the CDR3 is TGCGCCAGCAGCTTGGAGCAGAGCGGGGGGCCTTTAGAGACCCAGTACTTC.

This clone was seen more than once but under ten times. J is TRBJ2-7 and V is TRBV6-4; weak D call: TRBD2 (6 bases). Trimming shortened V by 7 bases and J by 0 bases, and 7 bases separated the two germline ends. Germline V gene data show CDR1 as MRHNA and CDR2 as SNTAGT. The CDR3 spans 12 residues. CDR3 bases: TGTGCCAGCACGACTAGCTCCTACGAGCAGTACTTC. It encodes CASTTSSYEQYF.

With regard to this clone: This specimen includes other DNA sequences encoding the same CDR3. DNA for the CDR3: TGTGCCAGCTCACCGGGACAGGAAGAGACCCAGTACTTC. Its protein is CASSPGQEETQYF. V is TRBV18 and J is TRBJ2-5, with TRBD1 matching 8 bases. Germline values: CDR1 KGHSH, CDR2 LQKENI. Trimming removed 3 bases from V and 3 bases from J; junction bases left unmatched: 0. CDR3 length: 13 amino acids. Supplemented by reference TRBV18 and TRBJ2-5, the full variable domain reads NAGVMQNPRHLVRRRGQEARLRCSPMKGHSHVYWYRQLPEEGLKFMVYLQKENIIDESGMPKERFSAEFPKEGPSILRIQQVVRGDSAAYFCASSPGQEETQYFGPGTRLLVL.

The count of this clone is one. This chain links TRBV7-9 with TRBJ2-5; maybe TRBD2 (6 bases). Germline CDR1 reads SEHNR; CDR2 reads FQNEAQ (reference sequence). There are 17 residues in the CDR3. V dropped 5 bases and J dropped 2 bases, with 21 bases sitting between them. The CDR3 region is CASSPWKEGTYQETQYF. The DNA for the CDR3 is TGTGCCAGCAGCCCTTGGAAGGAGGGGACTTATCAAGAGACCCAGTACTTC.

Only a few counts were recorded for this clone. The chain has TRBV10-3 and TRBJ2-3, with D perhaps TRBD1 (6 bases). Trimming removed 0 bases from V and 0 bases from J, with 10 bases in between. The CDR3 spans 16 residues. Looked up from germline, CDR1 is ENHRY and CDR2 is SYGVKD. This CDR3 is CAISESSGASTDTQYF. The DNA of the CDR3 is TGTGCCATCAGTGAGTCGTCAGGGGCGAGCACAGATACGCAGTATTTT.

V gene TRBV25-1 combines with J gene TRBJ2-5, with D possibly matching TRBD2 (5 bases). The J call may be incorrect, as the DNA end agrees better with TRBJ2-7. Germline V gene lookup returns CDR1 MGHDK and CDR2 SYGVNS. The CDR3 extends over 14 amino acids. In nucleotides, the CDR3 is TGTGCCAGCAGTGAAGAGGGCTCCTCATACGAGCAGTACTTC. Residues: CASSEEGSSYEQYF.

CDR3 region: CASSPAASGVSYEQYF. The CDR3 bases are TGTGCCAGCAGCCCGGCCGCTAGCGGGGTTTCCTACGAGCAGTACTTC. This chain uses TRBV7-9 with TRBJ2-7; TRBD2 matches at 9 bases. The CDR3 loop spans 16 amino acids. Losses at the gene ends were 5 bases for V and 1 base for J; bases not matched to a gene: 9. From germline, CDR1 is SEHNR and CDR2 FQNEAQ (reference sequence).

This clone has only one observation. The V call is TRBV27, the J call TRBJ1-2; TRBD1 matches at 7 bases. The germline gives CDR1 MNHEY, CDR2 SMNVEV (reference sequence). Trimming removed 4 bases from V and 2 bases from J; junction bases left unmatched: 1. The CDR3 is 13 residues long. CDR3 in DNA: TGTGCCAGCAGTTCGGACAGGAACTATGGCTACACCTTC. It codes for CASSSDRNYGYTF.

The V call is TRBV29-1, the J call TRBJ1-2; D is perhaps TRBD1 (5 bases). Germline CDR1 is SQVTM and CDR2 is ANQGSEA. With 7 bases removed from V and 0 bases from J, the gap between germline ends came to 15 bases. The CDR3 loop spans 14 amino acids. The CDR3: CSGLTGLPNYGYTF. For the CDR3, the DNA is TGCAGCGGTCTCACAGGTCTCCCTAACTATGGCTACACCTTC.